This T cell receptor beta chain is from a study of blood T cells in healthy people across ages. This CDR3 is 15 amino acids long. Germline values: CDR1 SGHTA, CDR2 FQGNSA. The second PCR ran roughly 6 to 12 cycles with a sample-barcoded 5' primer and J-beta primers. One entry per CDR3 protein results from TCRdb running MiXCR on the 5' RACE reads. The table records hundreds of thousands of distinct CDR3 sequences, about 20% of them present only once. This clonotype was recorded a few times. Mismatch with germline at one junction end may stem from a read error. The specimen was blood. J is TRBJ2-1 and V is TRBV7-2; 8 nucleotides match TRBD2. The clonotype was recovered from a man between 65 and 79 years old in good health. The CDR3 is CASSIAGLAYNEQFF. Written as DNA, the CDR3 is TGTGCCAGCAGCATAGCGGGACTCGCCTACAATGAGCAGTTCTTC.